Shown below are 32 T cell receptor beta chains from a single sample sequenced in a study of neoadjuvant anti-PD-1 for oral cavity cancer. Profiling relied on immunoSEQ multiplex PCR, and the TCRdb table lists in-frame clones only, not all of them. The sample records tens of thousands of clones, around 85% being singletons. The starting material was PBMCs, obtained before nivolumab (anti-PD-1) treatment. The receptor set was obtained from a person aged 35-79 years with oral cavity squamous cell carcinoma.

The V and J genes are TRBV7-8 and TRBJ2-1; D is unresolved. V lost 1 base to trimming and J lost 3 bases, with 13 bases between them. The CDR3 is made up of 16 amino acids. Germline V gene sequence: CDR1 SGHVS, CDR2 FQNEAQ. As DNA, the CDR3 is TGTGCCAGCAGCTTAGAAGTCAGCAAGATCTACAATGAGCAGTTCTTC. Encoded protein: CASSLEVSKIYNEQFF.

This clone has just one count. V and J are TRBV29-1 and TRBJ2-3; 8 bases align to TRBD2. The germline V gene has CDR1 SQVTM and CDR2 ANQGSEA. The CDR3 loop spans 15 amino acids. The V segment lost 4 bases and the J segment 5 bases; nucleotides outside the gene matches: 11. Written as DNA, the CDR3 is TGCAGCGTTGGGGTCGGGAGGGGCTCGAAAGATACGCAGTATTTT. Its protein product is CSVGVGRGSKDTQYF.

V usage is TRBV27 and J usage is TRBJ2-3; 8 bases line up with TRBD2. This CDR3 comprises 15 residues. Trimming removed 5 bases from V and 5 bases from J; junction bases left unmatched: 9. Germline V lookup: CDR1 MNHEY, CDR2 SMNVEV (reference sequence). CDR3 protein: CASSLTPGLGDTQYF. The CDR3 bases are TGTGCCAGCAGTCTCACTCCGGGACTAGGAGATACGCAGTATTTT.

This clone showed up just a few times. The chain joins TRBV9 to TRBJ2-7, with 8 bases fitting TRBD2. V lost 4 bases and J lost 10; bases outside the gene matches: 16. Germline V gene data show CDR1 as SGDLS and CDR2 as YYNGEE. There are 15 residues in the CDR3. In nucleotides, the CDR3 is TGTGCCAGCAGCCTCACTGCTCGGGGGGGTTCAGAACAGTACTTC. This encodes CASSLTARGGSEQYF. Using reference TRBV9 and TRBJ2-7 for the parts outside the CDR3, the full variable domain is DSGVTQTPKHLITATGQRVTLRCSPRSGDLSVYWYQQSLDQGLQFLIQYYNGEERAKGNILERFSAQQFPDLHSELNLSSLELGDSALYFCASSLTARGGSEQYFGPGTRLTVT.

The rearrangement uses TRBV29-1 and TRBJ2-2, with 9 nucleotides matching TRBD1. In germline, CDR1 is SQVTM, CDR2 ANQGSEA. The CDR3 has 14 residues. This chain's CDR3 is CSVTGGKNTGELFF. The CDR3 DNA reads as TGCAGTGTTACAGGGGGCAAGAACACCGGGGAGCTGTTTTTT.

This clone was observed once. This rearrangement joins TRBV7-8 to TRBJ1-3; no firm D call. Trimming shortened V by 5 bases and J by 4 bases, and 15 bases separated the two germline ends. From germline, CDR1 is SGHVS and CDR2 FQNEAQ. The length of the CDR3 is 15 residues. The CDR3 DNA is TGTGCCAGCAGCCTTGGGCGGGGATTCGGAAACACCATATATTTT. Translating gives CASSLGRGFGNTIYF. Drawing the rest from reference TRBV7-8 and TRBJ1-3, the complete variable domain is GAGVSQSPRYKVAKRGQDVALRCDPISGHVSLFWYQQALGQGPEFLTYFQNEAQLDKSGLPSDRFFAERPEGSVSTLKIQRTQQEDSAVYLCASSLGRGFGNTIYFGEGSWLTVV.

The gene calls are TRBV19 and TRBJ2-7, with D perhaps given as TRBD1 or TRBD2 (5 bases each). The V and J ends lost 10 bases and 1 base respectively, with 11 bases between them. The CDR3 has 12 residues. Germline V gene sequence: CDR1 LNHDA, CDR2 SQIVND (reference sequence). CDR3 residues: CATEGLSYEQYF. As DNA, the CDR3 is TGTGCCACCGAGGGGTTGTCCTACGAGCAGTACTTC.

The chain couples TRBV7-8 to TRBJ1-2; 12 positions agree with TRBD1. The trim removed 6 bases at V and 2 bases at J, leaving 7 bases unmatched. Germline values: CDR1 SGHVS, CDR2 FQNEAQ. The CDR3 covers 16 residues. The CDR3 protein is CASRPTGTGGNYGYTF. The CDR3 DNA is TGTGCCAGCAGGCCAACCGGGACAGGGGGCAACTATGGCTACACCTTC. The whole variable domain, remainder taken from reference TRBV7-8 and TRBJ1-2, is GAGVSQSPRYKVAKRGQDVALRCDPISGHVSLFWYQQALGQGPEFLTYFQNEAQLDKSGLPSDRFFAERPEGSVSTLKIQRTQQEDSAVYLCASRPTGTGGNYGYTFGSGTRLTVV.

This clone was counted once. The rearrangement links TRBV2 to TRBJ1-2, with TRBD1 matching 7 bases. V trimming: 5 bases; J trimming: 8 bases; junction bases outside the gene matches: 8. Germline CDR1 is SNHLY and CDR2 is FYNNEI. The CDR3 sequence is 13 residues long. The CDR3 DNA is TGTGCCAGCAGTCCGGCAGGGGGTTGGGGCTACACCTTC. Protein product: CASSPAGGWGYTF.

V gene TRBV19 combines with J gene TRBJ2-3, with D maybe TRBD1 (6 bases). CDR3 size: 18 residues. Germline V gene sequence: CDR1 LNHDA, CDR2 SQIVND (reference sequence). Deletions cut 2 bases from V and 7 bases from J, with 25 bases between. The CDR3 DNA reads TGTGCCAGTAGTATACAAATTCGGACAGTTCAAGGCAGCAATACGCAGTATTTT. It specifies CASSIQIRTVQGSNTQYF.

V and J are TRBV6-5 and TRBJ2-1; D might be TRBD1 (6 bases). Looked up from germline, CDR1 is MNHEY and CDR2 is SVGAGI. V was shortened by 2 bases and J by 8 bases, with 16 bases between the two germline ends. The CDR3 has 15 amino acids. The chain's CDR3 is CASSYDRLRGHEQFF. The CDR3 bases are TGTGCCAGCAGTTACGACAGGTTGAGGGGCCATGAGCAGTTCTTC.

This clone is a singleton in its sample. The rearrangement joins TRBV7-2 to TRBJ2-6; weak D call: TRBD2 (5 bases). The CDR3 length is 19 residues. The V end lost 1 base, the J end lost 2 bases, and 18 bases lay between the germline ends. Germline loops: CDR1 SGHTA, CDR2 FQGNSA. The CDR3 DNA reads as TGTGCCAGCAGCTTAGTGGGGAGCTTCATTTGGACTGGGGCCAACGTCCTGACTTTC. It yields the protein CASSLVGSFIWTGANVLTF.

The chain uses TRBV6-5 and TRBJ1-6; no clear D gene. Per the germline V gene, CDR1 is MNHEY and CDR2 is SVGAGI. The CDR3 runs 15 residues. V was trimmed by 2 bases and J by 9 bases, leaving 14 bases between them. In DNA form, the CDR3 reads TGTGCCAGCAGTTACGACGGGTCGAGAAGTTCACCCCTCCACTTT. It encodes CASSYDGSRSSPLHF.

The V call is TRBV9, the J call TRBJ2-3; 9 bases are shared with TRBD1. Losses at the gene ends were 3 bases for V and 7 bases for J; bases not matched to a gene: 6. Germline lookup yields CDR1 SGDLS and CDR2 YYNGEE. CDR3 length: 14 residues. CDR3 in amino acids: CASSAGTGLNTQYF. CDR3 coding DNA: TGTGCCAGCAGCGCGGGGACAGGGTTGAATACGCAGTATTTT.

This clone was seen more than once but under ten times. The chain combines TRBV28 with TRBJ2-3; TRBD2 matches 9 bases. V was pared by 6 bases and J by 6 bases, with 10 bases of the junction left unmatched. Germline V gives CDR1 MDHEN, CDR2 SYDVKM. This CDR3 has 15 amino acids. This chain's CDR3 is CASSRGKRGADTQYF. DNA for the CDR3: TGTGCCAGCAGCCGGGGGAAGCGGGGGGCGGATACGCAGTATTTT.

The rearrangement joins TRBV29-1 to TRBJ1-2; 8 nucleotides agree with TRBD1. CDR1 is SQVTM, CDR2 ANQGSEA, per germline. J was trimmed by 7 bases and V by 4 bases; bases with no gene match: 11. This CDR3 is 14 amino acids long. CDR3 protein: CSVARDGQGGGYTF. CDR3 nucleotide sequence: TGCAGCGTTGCCCGGGACGGACAGGGCGGTGGCTACACCTTC.

The CDR3 DNA reads TGTGCCAGTAGTGCCCGAGACGATGAAAAACTGTTTTTT. Encoded protein: CASSARDDEKLFF. This sequence joins TRBV19 and TRBJ1-4; D unresolved. Trimming stripped 5 bases from V and 6 bases from J, with 10 bases between. The length of the CDR3 is 13 residues. Per the germline V gene, CDR1 is LNHDA and CDR2 is SQIVND (reference sequence).

The chain combines TRBV30 with TRBJ2-7; the match to TRBD1 covers 12 bases. Germline V gene data show CDR1 as GTSNPN and CDR2 as SVGIG (reference sequence). V was clipped by 0 bases and J by 6 bases; unmatched bases: 3. The CDR3 covers 14 residues. CDR3 loop: CAWSVGTGGAEQYF. In DNA, the CDR3 is TGTGCCTGGAGTGTAGGGACAGGGGGCGCCGAGCAGTACTTC.

This sequence joins TRBV10-3 and TRBJ2-7; 8 bases map to TRBD2. Looked up from germline, CDR1 is ENHRY and CDR2 is SYGVKD. This CDR3 contains 11 residues. CDR3 loop: CVAGGTYEQYF. The CDR3 DNA sequence: TGTGTCGCGGGGGGTACCTACGAGCAGTACTTC.

The V gene is TRBV2, the J gene TRBJ1-6; no firm D call. Germline assignment: CDR1 SNHLY and CDR2 FYNNEI. The CDR3 contains 13 residues. V lost 4 bases, J lost 5 bases, and 6 bases lay in between. The CDR3 DNA sequence: TGTGCCAGCAGTGGGCAGAATAATTCACCCCTCCACTTT. This encodes CASSGQNNSPLHF.

The chain links TRBV11-2 to TRBJ2-7; the D is unclear. Trimming left V 5 bases short and J 1 base short, with 9 bases between. This CDR3 region has 13 residues. Germline V lookup: CDR1 SGHAT, CDR2 FQNNGV. The CDR3 bases are TGTGCCAGCAGCCCCGGGCCTTCCTACGAGCAGTACTTC. It specifies CASSPGPSYEQYF.

The chain couples TRBV20-1 to TRBJ1-5; D is unresolved. Germline lookup yields CDR1 DFQATT and CDR2 SNEGSKA (reference sequence). CDR3 length: 10 amino acids. The CDR3 loop is CSLGNQPQHF. The CDR3, as DNA: TGCAGCCTGGGTAATCAGCCCCAGCATTTT.

For the CDR3, the DNA is TGTGCCAGCAGTGATAGCGGGAGGGCCTACGAGCAGTACTTC. Protein sequence: CASSDSGRAYEQYF. The chain uses TRBV2 and TRBJ2-7; 11 nucleotides agree with TRBD2. V lost 3 bases and J lost 2; bases outside the gene matches: 0. Looked up from germline, CDR1 is SNHLY and CDR2 is FYNNEI. There are 14 residues in the CDR3.

J is TRBJ1-5 and V is TRBV5-1; D might be TRBD1 (6 bases). Germline CDR1 reads SGHRS; CDR2 reads YFSETQ. The germline V and J ends were trimmed by 4 bases and 9 bases, with 17 bases remaining between them. CDR3 length: 14 residues. The CDR3 DNA reads TGCGCCAGCAGCCCCCACGGGGGCTCGGGGCCCCAGCATTTT. It encodes CASSPHGGSGPQHF.

The table lists this clone with a few counts. The chain has TRBV28 and TRBJ1-2; D unresolved. Germline values: CDR1 MDHEN, CDR2 SYDVKM. Deletions cut 6 bases from V and 2 bases from J, with 7 bases between. This CDR3 comprises 12 residues. Here the CDR3 reads CASSLRNYGYTF. The CDR3 DNA follows: TGTGCCAGCAGCCTCAGAAACTATGGCTACACCTTC.

This rearrangement joins TRBV15 to TRBJ1-4; D not certain. V was clipped by 1 base and J by 4 bases, with 1 base between them. The V gene's germline CDR1 is LNHNV and CDR2 YYDKDF (reference sequence). This CDR3 region has 12 residues. CDR3 sequence reads: CATSRVNEKLFF. In DNA form, the CDR3 reads TGTGCCACCAGCAGAGTTAATGAAAAACTGTTTTTT.

The J gene is TRBJ1-2, the V gene TRBV19, with a tentative D call TRBD1 (5 bases). Per germline, CDR1 LNHDA and CDR2 SQIVND (reference sequence). V lost 6 bases to trimming and J lost 1 base, with 12 bases between them. CDR3 length: 14 amino acids. The CDR3 loop is CASRLLRGNYGYTF. The DNA for the CDR3 is TGTGCCAGTAGATTATTGAGGGGTAACTATGGCTACACCTTC.

The chain combines TRBV4-1 with TRBJ2-1; the match to TRBD2 covers 10 bases. From germline, CDR1 is MGHRA and CDR2 YSYEKL. This CDR3 has 15 residues. Trimming at V came to 4 bases and at J to 5 bases, leaving 5 bases not matched to a gene. The CDR3 bases are TGCGCCAGCAGCCCGGCTAGCGGGAGTAACAATGAGCAGTTCTTC. Translation gives CASSPASGSNNEQFF.

The rearrangement links TRBV11-2 to TRBJ2-1, with TRBD2 matching 9 bases. In germline, CDR1 is SGHAT, CDR2 FQNNGV. CDR3 length: 18 residues. Trimming removed 0 bases from V and 8 bases from J; junction bases left unmatched: 14. This CDR3 reads CASSLDWDKAGGSDEQFF. The CDR3 DNA follows: TGTGCCAGCAGCTTAGATTGGGATAAAGCGGGGGGCTCCGATGAGCAGTTCTTC.

The rearrangement links TRBV2 to TRBJ1-3, with D possibly matching TRBD1 (5 bases). Germline-derived CDR1 and CDR2 are SNHLY and FYNNEI. Trimming removed 7 bases at V and 0 bases at J, with 13 bases between. The length of the CDR3 is 15 residues. The DNA of the CDR3 is TGTGCCAGCACCGGGACGTACTCCTCTGGAAACACCATATATTTT. Protein product: CASTGTYSSGNTIYF.

This rearrangement joins TRBV30 to TRBJ1-2; TRBD1 matches at 11 bases. V trimming: 2 bases; J trimming: 4 bases; junction bases outside the gene matches: 6. This CDR3 region has 15 residues. In germline, CDR1 is GTSNPN, CDR2 SVGIG (reference sequence). This chain's CDR3 is CAWSIGTGGIYGYTF. CDR3 nucleotides: TGTGCCTGGAGTATAGGGACAGGGGGAATCTATGGCTACACCTTC.

The chain has TRBV9 and TRBJ1-1; no reliable D call. The CDR3 is 13 amino acids. The ends were cut back, 1 base at V and 2 bases at J, with 6 bases in the middle. Germline V CDR1 and CDR2: SGDLS, YYNGEE. CDR3 amino acids: CASSVSRNTEAFF. For the CDR3, the DNA is TGTGCCAGCAGCGTATCTAGAAACACTGAAGCTTTCTTT.